Below are 14 T cell receptor beta chains sequenced from a single sample in a study of cytomegalovirus exposure and HLA in healthy donors. Amplification used 60 Vbeta primers and 13 Jbeta primers. Repertoires were generated with immunoSEQ multiplex PCR, while TCRdb's copy carries only in-frame clones and drops some. The top ten clones hold about 8% of a sample with 33,000 or so clones, more than 70% of them seen once. Source material: PBMCs. The source is a woman in her twenties or thirties in good health and CMV-seropositive.

The chain has TRBV20-1 and TRBJ2-1; D is unclear. Looked up from germline, CDR1 is DFQATT and CDR2 is SNEGSKA (reference sequence). The CDR3 totals 11 residues. V gave up 7 bases and J gave up 1 base, with 5 bases separating them. The CDR3 region is CSVQSYNEQFF. The DNA of the CDR3 is TGCAGTGTACAGTCCTACAATGAGCAGTTCTTC.

V is TRBV7-9 and J is TRBJ1-6; 9 nucleotides agree with TRBD1. The length of the CDR3 is 15 residues. V trimming: 4 bases; J trimming: 9 bases; junction bases outside the gene matches: 7. Per the germline V gene, CDR1 is SEHNR and CDR2 is FQNEAQ (reference sequence). CDR3 DNA sequence: TGTGCCAGCAGCTCTCCACAGGGGGCCAGTTCACCCCTCCACTTT. Protein product: CASSSPQGASSPLHF.

This sequence joins TRBV6-4 and TRBJ2-3; tentatively, D is TRBD1 (5 bases). CDR1 and CDR2 (germline): MRHNA, SNTAGT. The V gene lost 0 bases and the J gene lost 0 bases, with 7 bases spanning the gap. This CDR3 has 15 residues. CDR3 loop: CASSDSRGSTDTQYF. In DNA, the CDR3 is TGTGCCAGCAGTGACTCAAGGGGTAGCACAGATACGCAGTATTTT.

The rearrangement links TRBV2 to TRBJ1-1; 10 nucleotides align to TRBD1. From germline, CDR1 is SNHLY and CDR2 FYNNEI. With V trimmed by 6 bases and J by 6 bases, 4 bases remained unmatched. The CDR3 is 13 amino acids. The DNA of the CDR3 is TGTGCCAGCAGGGGGGACAGGGGCGCTGAAGCTTTCTTT. Protein: CASRGDRGAEAFF.

This clone was detected only once. This sequence joins TRBV4-1 and TRBJ2-5; tentative D call: TRBD1 (6 bases). The last part of the DNA fits TRBJ2-7 better; the J call may be wrong. This CDR3 contains 18 residues. Germline lookup yields CDR1 MGHRA and CDR2 YSYEKL. The CDR3 sequence: CASSQGTSDRPRTDEQYF. The CDR3 DNA follows: TGCGCCAGCAGCCAAGGGACCTCCGACAGGCCAAGGACCGACGAGCAGTACTTC.

This sequence joins TRBV5-1 and TRBJ1-4; D ambiguous. V shed 3 bases and J shed 8 bases, with 14 bases lying between them. Germline loops: CDR1 SGHRS, CDR2 YFSETQ. There are 14 residues in the CDR3. This CDR3 reads CASSSQVVGEKLFF. CDR3 DNA: TGCGCCAGCAGCTCCCAGGTGGTCGGCGAAAAACTGTTTTTT.

V usage is TRBV15 and J usage is TRBJ2-2; perhaps TRBD1 as D (5 bases). Trimming pared 3 bases from V and 6 bases from J, leaving 20 bases between. The CDR3 covers 17 residues. Per the germline V gene, CDR1 is LNHNV and CDR2 is YYDKDF (reference sequence). The CDR3 loop is CATSRPPVSGSAGELFF. The CDR3 DNA is TGTGCCACCAGCAGGCCTCCCGTCTCAGGGTCCGCCGGGGAGCTGTTTTTT.

The rearrangement uses TRBV5-4 and TRBJ2-7, with TRBD2 as a possible D gene (5 bases). In germline, CDR1 is SGHNT, CDR2 YYREEE (reference sequence). This CDR3 is built from 11 residues. With 7 bases removed from V and 6 bases from J, the gap between germline ends came to 11 bases. The CDR3 DNA reads as TGTGCCAGCCACCGGGGAGCCGAGCAGTACTTC. Its translation is CASHRGAEQYF.

The chain carries TRBV5-1 and TRBJ2-3; 9 nucleotides line up with TRBD2. The CDR3 runs to 15 residues. J lost 5 bases, V lost 2 bases, and 6 bases had no gene match. Germline CDR1 is SGHRS and CDR2 is YFSETQ. Here the CDR3 reads CASSFSGLAKDTQYF. The CDR3 DNA is TGCGCCAGCAGCTTCTCGGGACTAGCAAAAGATACGCAGTATTTT.

V and J are TRBV6-6 and TRBJ1-2, with 7 bases matching TRBD1. Trimming removed 8 bases from V and 6 bases from J; junction bases left unmatched: 6. This CDR3 is 12 amino acids long. Germline values: CDR1 MNHNY, CDR2 SVGAGI (reference sequence). CDR3: CASGGQINGYTF. As DNA, the CDR3 is TGTGCCAGCGGGGGACAGATAAATGGCTACACCTTC.

The chain combines TRBV6-5 with TRBJ1-2; D unresolved. Germline-derived CDR1 and CDR2 are MNHEY and SVGAGI. The CDR3 is 12 residues long. V shed 3 bases and J shed 4 bases, with 6 bases lying between them. The DNA for the CDR3 is TGTGCCAGCAGTTATTCAGGCTATGGCTACACCTTC. Amino acids: CASSYSGYGYTF.

The V gene is TRBV19, the J gene TRBJ2-5; 8 bases agree with TRBD2. This CDR3 has 14 amino acids. The V gene end was trimmed by 7 bases and the J gene end by 3 bases; junction bases not matched to a gene: 7. Germline assignment: CDR1 LNHDA and CDR2 SQIVND (reference sequence). The CDR3 is CASTEGAGEETQYF. Written as DNA, the CDR3 is TGTGCCAGTACTGAAGGAGCGGGAGAAGAGACCCAGTACTTC.

The chain combines TRBV7-9 with TRBJ2-3, with D possibly TRBD1 on 5 matching bases. Germline V gives CDR1 SEHNR, CDR2 FQNEAQ (reference sequence). Trimming took 6 bases from V and 2 from J, leaving 9 bases between them. This CDR3 is 13 amino acids long. This CDR3 reads CASRSGYTDTQYF. In DNA, the CDR3 is TGTGCCAGCAGGTCAGGGTACACAGATACGCAGTATTTT.

The gene calls are TRBV4-1 and TRBJ1-5; 7 bases map to TRBD1. CDR1 MGHRA and CDR2 YSYEKL come from the germline V gene. The CDR3 has 16 residues. With V trimmed by 1 base and J by 3 bases, 6 bases remained unmatched. The chain's CDR3 is CASSQVWDSNNQPQHF. CDR3 coding DNA: TGCGCCAGCAGCCAAGTGTGGGACAGTAACAATCAGCCCCAGCATTTT.